One T cell receptor beta chain is described in this entry. Its specificity is not known. The data derive from a study of long-term antiretroviral therapy in people with HIV. Study observations and caveats: Clones with expansion before ART led the repertoire at all time points.

Treatment locations for all participants with HIV were in the United States. Samples held roughly 0.95-10 million cryopreserved PBMC before DNA extraction. Looked up from germline, CDR1 is SQVTM and CDR2 is ANQGSEA. The length of the CDR3 is 11 residues. The V and J ends lost 7 bases and 6 bases respectively, with 10 bases between them. Investigators performed immunoSEQ version v3.0 at survey level. Assay: immunoSEQ multiplex PCR; the TCRdb copy retains only in-frame clones and omits some. The sample carries about 33,000 clones, 95% to 96% recorded once. The receptor comes from a young man with HIV. The chain combines TRBV29-1 with TRBJ2-1; possibly TRBD1 for D (5 bases). This specimen was unsorted PBMCs, taken roughly 6.4 years after starting antiretroviral therapy. CDR3 protein: CSGSGFNEQFF. The CDR3 DNA reads as TGCAGCGGATCAGGGTTCAATGAGCAGTTCTTC.